These T cell receptor beta chains were read from a single sample in a study of human T cells and chemical hapten exposure. TCRdb ran MiXCR on the RACE reads and lists one entry per CDR3 protein. The sample contains under 450,000 distinct CDR3 sequences, approximately 5.1% of which appear only once. The sample here was whole blood, taken in connection with sensitization to the hapten diphenylcyclopropenone (DPC). Receptors originate from a woman aged 50 to 65 with alopecia areata. Some clones in this sample may be carry-over from other donors' samples. Both conserved end residues are trimmed from each CDR3.

j_call	v_call	cdr3_length	cdr3_aa
TRBJ1-5	TRBV11-2	11	ASSLHLDQPQH
TRBJ2-1	TRBV27	13	ASRGSLLAPDEQF
TRBJ1-2	TRBV21-1	11	ASSRRTNYGYT
TRBJ2-5	TRBV2	14	ASSERGTTRQETQY
TRBJ2-1	TRBV11-2	13	ASSSLAGTYNEQF
TRBJ1-5	TRBV12-3/TRBV12-4	13	ASSPAPYSNQPQH
TRBJ1-1	TRBV10-3	13	AISGTGIQNTEAF
TRBJ2-7	TRBV25-1	11	ASSTALRYEQY
TRBJ1-3	TRBV10-3	13	ASGGRMSSGNTIY
TRBJ2-7	TRBV6-1	10	ASSEAGSEQY